This T cell receptor beta chain was recovered during a study of cytomegalovirus exposure and HLA in healthy donors. The assay was immunoSEQ multiplex PCR, and TCRdb's table has in-frame clones only and misses some. Of about 220,000 clones detected, around 90% appear once; the ten largest clones hold around 3%. A note on this clone: What it binds is unknown.

Study outcomes and limitations: The study flagged approximately 180 TCR beta chains as cytomegalovirus-associated.

Source material: PBMCs. The sequence derives from a woman between 18 and 29 years old in good health and CMV-seronegative.

The CDR3 DNA reads as TGTGCCATCAGTCGTAGCGGGAGGGACACCGGGGAGCTGTTTTTT. It specifies CAISRSGRDTGELFF. V usage is TRBV10-3 and J usage is TRBJ2-2; 11 bases map to TRBD2. After removal of 5 bases from V and 3 bases from J, the junction contained 2 bases not matched to a gene. CDR3 length: 15 amino acids. Germline lookup yields CDR1 ENHRY and CDR2 SYGVKD.